The following is a T cell receptor beta chain sequence with its context. The antigen is not known. The PCR had 60 Vbeta and 13 Jbeta primers. Generated by immunoSEQ multiplex PCR, the TCRdb table keeps only in-frame clones and is missing some. The sample holds some 200,000 clones; 60% to 85% are singletons and the top ten take around 15%. These data come from a study of cytomegalovirus exposure and HLA in healthy donors. Study at large: A preliminary data release comprised 80 million to 95 million unique TCRs obtained from HLA-typed donors.

Study outcomes and limitations: About 87% or about 30% of the time was how often most TCR beta V segments were productive, according to an earlier analysis. Some 16,000 TCR beta sequences were associated with HLA alleles at 0.05 false discovery rate in a later analysis.

V lost 4 bases and J 2 bases, leaving 12 bases between the germline ends. This CDR3 contains 14 residues. Germline V gene sequence: CDR1 SGHAT, CDR2 FQNNGV. The sequencing sample was made of PBMCs. The clonotype comes from a man aged 35-49 years in good health and CMV-seronegative. This sequence joins TRBV11-2 and TRBJ2-7; a weak D match, TRBD2 (5 bases). The CDR3, as DNA: TGTGCCAGCAGCTCCTCCCGGGGAGCCTACGAGCAGTACTTC. This sequence encodes CASSSSRGAYEQYF.